Listed here is a single TCR beta chain. What it binds is not known. The sample belongs to a study of vaccination effects on CD4 cells after COVID-19. Study context: The vaccine given was either BNT162b2 or mRNA-1273, in two doses.

TCRdb's table, derived via immunoSEQ multiplex PCR, lists solely in-frame clones and lacks some. The sample consists of tens of thousands of clones, around 70% of them appearing once. The authors isolated CD4+ T cells after around nine days of culture. The germline V gene encodes CDR1 LGHDT and CDR2 YNNKEL (reference sequence). With 4 bases removed from V and 1 base from J, the gap between germline ends came to 7 bases. The CDR3 extends over 13 amino acids. This clonotype originated in a human donor who received a COVID-19 vaccine. V is TRBV3-1 (or the pseudogene TRBV3-2) and J is TRBJ1-1; D is undetermined. This specimen was CD4+ T cells from PBMCs cultured without peptide, taken before COVID-19 vaccination. This chain's CDR3 is CASSLTENTEAFF. The CDR3 DNA is TGTGCCAGCAGCCTTACAGAGAACACTGAAGCTTTCTTT.